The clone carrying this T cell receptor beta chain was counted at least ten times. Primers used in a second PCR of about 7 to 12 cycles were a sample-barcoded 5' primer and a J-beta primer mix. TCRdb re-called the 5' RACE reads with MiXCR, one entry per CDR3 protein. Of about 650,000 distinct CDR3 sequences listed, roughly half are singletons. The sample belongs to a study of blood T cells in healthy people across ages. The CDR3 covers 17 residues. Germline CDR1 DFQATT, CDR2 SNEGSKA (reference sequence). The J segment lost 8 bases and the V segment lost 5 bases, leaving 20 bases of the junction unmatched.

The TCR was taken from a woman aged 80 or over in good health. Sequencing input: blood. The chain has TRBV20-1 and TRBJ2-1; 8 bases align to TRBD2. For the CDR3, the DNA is TGCAGTGCTTCTCCGTACCGTAGCGGGATCAGGCCCTATGAGCAGTTCTTC. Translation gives CSASPYRSGIRPYEQFF.